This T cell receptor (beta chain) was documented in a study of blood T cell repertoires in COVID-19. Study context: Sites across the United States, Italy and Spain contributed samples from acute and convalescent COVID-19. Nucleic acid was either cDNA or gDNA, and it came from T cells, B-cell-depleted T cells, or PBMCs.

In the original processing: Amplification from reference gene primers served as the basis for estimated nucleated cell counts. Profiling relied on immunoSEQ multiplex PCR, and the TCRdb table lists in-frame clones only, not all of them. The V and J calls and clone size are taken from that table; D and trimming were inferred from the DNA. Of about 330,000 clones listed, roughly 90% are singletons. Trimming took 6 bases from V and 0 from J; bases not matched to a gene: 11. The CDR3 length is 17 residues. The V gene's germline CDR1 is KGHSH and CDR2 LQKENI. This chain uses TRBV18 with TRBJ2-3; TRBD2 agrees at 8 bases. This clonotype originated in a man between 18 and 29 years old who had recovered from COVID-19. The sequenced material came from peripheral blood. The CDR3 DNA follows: TGTGCCAGCTCCCCGTTGGGACTAGGCCTTAGCACAGATACGCAGTATTTT. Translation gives CASSPLGLGLSTDTQYF.